This entry describes one TCR beta chain. Its target is unknown. Generated by immunoSEQ multiplex PCR, the TCRdb table keeps only in-frame clones and is missing some. Among approximately 140,000 clones listed, about nine tenths were seen once. This specimen comes from a study of T cell responses to AZD1222 COVID-19 vaccine. Findings and limits, study-wide: Donor demographics were predominantly white British with a female majority; clonal diversity may be underestimated. AZD1222 recipients seropositive at baseline numbered only 5 to 7.

Germline loops: CDR1 MGHRA, CDR2 YSYEKL. This CDR3 comprises 14 residues. Between the trimmed V and J ends, which lost 0 bases and 1 base, there was a span of 6 bases. The source of this sequence is an adult in good health. The gene calls are TRBV4-1 and TRBJ1-1; D gene uncertain. The source was peripheral blood, collected on day 0 of MenACWY control vaccination. The DNA for the CDR3 is TGCGCCAGCAGCCAAGATGGGCGGAACACTGAAGCTTTCTTT. Translated, it gives CASSQDGRNTEAFF.